This TCR beta chain was found in a study of OX40 agonist ivuxolimab in advanced cancers. Study details: Partial responses occurred in three patients (one hepatocellular carcinoma, two cutaneous melanoma).

Using immunoSEQ multiplex PCR, the repertoire was profiled, and TCRdb retains in-frame clones only, with some absent. The sample holds about 68,000 clones, roughly 80% seen once. The length of the CDR3 is 14 residues. CDR1 and CDR2 from the germline V gene are SQVTM and ANQGSEA. V was cut by 5 bases and J by 0 bases, with 13 bases left in between. This clonotype was sampled from an adult with an advanced solid tumor such as melanoma, head and neck, liver or kidney cancer. V gene TRBV29-1 combines with J gene TRBJ1-1; no reliable D call. The sample was CD4+ or CD8+ T cells sorted from blood, taken in a trial of the OX40 agonist ivuxolimab. CDR3 in amino acids: CSVLMVGMNTEAFF. DNA of the CDR3: TGCAGCGTTTTGATGGTAGGCATGAACACTGAAGCTTTCTTT.